This TCR beta chain emerged from a study of T cells in narcolepsy. The wider study: Patients with NT1 or NT2 and healthy control donors were enrolled.

TCRdb's copy holds only in-frame clones and misses some; the assay was immunoSEQ multiplex PCR. The sample includes about 40,000 clones, around 88% of them seen just once. V was trimmed by 6 bases and J by 11 bases, leaving 16 bases between them. Germline lookup yields CDR1 SQVTM and CDR2 ANQGSEA. CDR3 length: 11 residues. In the case of this clone: Its antigen is still unknown.

Whole-study results and caveats: HCRT-specific and TRIB2-specific autoreactive clonotypes appeared among same-patient CSF and blood CD4+ clonotypes. In some patient and control memory CD4+ samples, autoreactive clones were absent. Autoreactive clonotypes reportedly recurred in blood of same and different patients, not controls.

The receptor comes from a human donor with narcolepsy. The source material was CD45RA- memory CD4+ T cells from PBMCs. The V and J genes are TRBV29-1 and TRBJ1-1; a weak D match, TRBD1 (5 bases). The CDR3 DNA follows: TGCAGCGTCGGCGCCGGGGGACGGGCTTTCTTT. The encoded protein is CSVGAGGRAFF.